The clone carrying this T cell receptor beta chain was recorded at least ten times. With V trimmed by 1 base and J by 5 bases, 10 bases remained unmatched. This CDR3 comprises 19 residues. This sample was taken from a study of identical twins. TCRdb independently ran MiXCR on the 5' RACE reads; one entry per CDR3 protein. In the table there are about 690,000 distinct CDR3 sequences, 5.5% to 6.5% of which are singletons. This clonotype originated in a man aged 18 to 29 in good health. V and J are TRBV12-3 or TRBV12-4 and TRBJ2-2; 13 nucleotides line up with TRBD2. The source material was naive T cells sorted from blood. The CDR3 bases are TGTGCCAGCAGTTTAGGGATAGGGACTAGCGGGATGGGAACCGGGGAGCTGTTTTTT. This sequence encodes CASSLGIGTSGMGTGELFF.